This is a list of T cell receptor beta chains from one sample in a study of blood T cell repertoires in COVID-19. TCRdb's table, derived via immunoSEQ multiplex PCR, lists solely in-frame clones and lacks some. The sample records over 250,000 clones, about 85% being singletons. The sequencing sample was made of peripheral blood. All receptors derive from a human donor in a cohort sampled during active COVID-19. The CDR3 runs from the conserved cysteine through the conserved F or W.

j_gene: TRBJ1-2; v_gene: TRBV24-1; CDR3aa: CATSGQGASLNYGYTF
j_gene: TRBJ1-1; v_gene: TRBV25-1; CDR3aa: CASSDSFMNTEAFF
j_gene: TRBJ2-4; v_gene: TRBV11-3; CDR3aa: CASSARLAGVIQYF
j_gene: TRBJ1-2; v_gene: TRBV7-9; CDR3aa: CASRGQAASTRF
j_gene: TRBJ2-1; v_gene: TRBV27; CDR3aa: CASSLYVGQNNEQFF
j_gene: TRBJ2-3; v_gene: TRBV4-1; CDR3aa: CASSQEEIDTQYF
j_gene: TRBJ2-7; v_gene: TRBV7-9; CDR3aa: CASSSRDSGRDHEQYF
j_gene: TRBJ1-1; v_gene: TRBV19; CDR3aa: CASRSGRRNTEAFF
j_gene: TRBJ1-5; v_gene: TRBV19; CDR3aa: CASRPRGTSNQPQHF
j_gene: TRBJ1-2; v_gene: TRBV5-4; CDR3aa: CASSHAPGGETNYGYTF
j_gene: TRBJ2-1; v_gene: TRBV19; CDR3aa: CASSTKDPGYNEQFF
j_gene: TRBJ2-3; v_gene: TRBV19; CDR3aa: CASSSPSTDTQYF
j_gene: TRBJ2-7; v_gene: TRBV28; CDR3aa: CASSPNRGGRTYEQYF
j_gene: TRBJ2-5; v_gene: TRBV6-6; CDR3aa: CASSFTGTQYF
j_gene: TRBJ2-5; v_gene: TRBV5-5; CDR3aa: CASSLTGTQYF
j_gene: TRBJ2-7; v_gene: TRBV21-1; CDR3aa: CASSKVAAYEQYF
j_gene: TRBJ1-3; v_gene: TRBV7-9; CDR3aa: CASSSAGQSSGNTIYF
j_gene: TRBJ2-7; v_gene: TRBV6-2/TRBV6-3; CDR3aa: CASSYVVEAYEQYF
j_gene: TRBJ2-4; v_gene: TRBV2; CDR3aa: CASRGLVRDIQYF
j_gene: TRBJ2-1; v_gene: TRBV6-5; CDR3aa: CASRTSGSSYNEQFF
j_gene: TRBJ2-7; v_gene: TRBV14; CDR3aa: CASSRYHPGTSGRAIHEQYF
j_gene: TRBJ2-1; v_gene: TRBV9; CDR3aa: CASSVEVYSPNEQFF
j_gene: TRBJ1-2; v_gene: TRBV6-7; CDR3aa: CASSYSFWGAGGYTF
j_gene: TRBJ2-4; v_gene: TRBV6-5; CDR3aa: CASNRDRGTDIQYF
j_gene: TRBJ1-5; v_gene: TRBV24-1; CDR3aa: CATSDPPGNQPQHF
j_gene: TRBJ2-5; v_gene: TRBV28; CDR3aa: CASRLAGSETQYF
j_gene: TRBJ2-4; v_gene: TRBV7-2; CDR3aa: CASSLAPTGSKNIQYF
j_gene: TRBJ2-2; v_gene: TRBV2; CDR3aa: CASSPLFPGVDTGELFF
j_gene: TRBJ2-7; v_gene: TRBV7-9; CDR3aa: CASSPIRDRVHEQYF
j_gene: TRBJ2-3; v_gene: TRBV27; CDR3aa: CASSPPGSRDTQYF
j_gene: TRBJ2-4; v_gene: TRBV19; CDR3aa: CASSPRLAGQNIQYF
j_gene: TRBJ2-3; v_gene: TRBV28; CDR3aa: CASSLADWTPTSTDTQYF
j_gene: TRBJ2-5; v_gene: TRBV7-2; CDR3aa: CASSLGSLARRKETQYF
j_gene: TRBJ2-3; v_gene: TRBV30; CDR3aa: CASAWGGSDTQYF
j_gene: TRBJ1-5; v_gene: TRBV28; CDR3aa: CASSPLNQPQHF